This T cell receptor beta chain was identified during a study of cytomegalovirus exposure and HLA in healthy donors. Of note for this clone: Its antigen remains unknown.

The study ran its PCR with 60 Vbeta and 13 Jbeta primers. The repertoire was sequenced with immunoSEQ multiplex PCR; TCRdb's copy has only in-frame clones and lacks some. This sample carries 95,000 to 150,000 clones, around 75% of them seen once, and the ten largest clones take 2.1%. V lost 4 bases and J lost 3, with 15 bases in between. The germline gives CDR1 SGHVS, CDR2 FQNEAQ. The CDR3 runs 15 residues. Study results and limitations: Most CMV-associated TCR beta chains were later found to appear HLA-restricted.

What was sequenced was PBMCs. The chain is built from TRBV7-8 and TRBJ1-2; D is possibly TRBD1 (6 bases). This TCR was recovered from a man aged 25 to 45 in good health and CMV-seronegative. CDR3 sequence (DNA): TGTGCCAGCAGCTCAGCTCGGGGGGCGGACTATGGCTACACCTTC. Translation: CASSSARGADYGYTF.